Presented here are 10 T cell receptor beta chains from one specimen sequenced in a study of T-cell reconstitution after alpha-beta-depleted transplantation in children. The authors prepared the TCRbeta library with unique molecular identifiers. TCRdb re-called the PCR reads through MiXCR, storing one row per CDR3 protein. The sample holds 500,000 to 750,000 distinct CDR3 sequences, 27% seen once. The sequenced sample was PBMCs, obtained before TCRalphabeta/CD19-depleted stem cell transplant. The receptor set was obtained from a boy younger than two with Wiskott-Aldrich syndrome, due to receive a stem cell transplant.

This clonotype occurred a few times. The chain couples TRBV5-1 to TRBJ1-5; possibly TRBD1 for D (5 bases). Germline CDR1 SGHRS, CDR2 YFSETQ. The CDR3 sequence is 13 residues long. Trimming removed 4 bases at V and 6 bases at J, with 11 bases between. In nucleotides, the CDR3 is TGCGCCAGCAGCAAGGGGCTGAGTCAGCCCCAGCATTTT. It translates to CASSKGLSQPQHF.

J is TRBJ2-3 and V is TRBV9, with D unclear. Germline V lookup: CDR1 SGDLS, CDR2 YYNGEE. The length of the CDR3 is 14 residues. V was trimmed by 0 bases and J by 6 bases, leaving 11 bases between them. CDR3 residues: CASSVGITEDTQYF. CDR3 in DNA: TGTGCCAGCAGCGTAGGGATAACCGAGGATACGCAGTATTTT.

The chain couples TRBV12-3 or TRBV12-4 to TRBJ1-1; D gene unclear. The CDR3 is 17 amino acids. Deletions cut 1 base from V and 4 bases from J, with 19 bases between. CDR3 protein: CASSLGGRAPAGTEAFF. The CDR3 DNA follows: TGTGCCAGCAGTTTAGGTGGTCGGGCCCCTGCAGGCACTGAAGCTTTCTTT.

A single count supports this clonotype. The chain employs TRBV7-8 and TRBJ1-5, with D unresolved. Germline assignment: CDR1 SGHVS and CDR2 FQNEAQ. V lost 7 bases and J lost 1, with 8 bases in between. The CDR3 sequence is 13 residues long. CDR3 in DNA: TGTGCCAGCAACTTGGGGAGCAATCAGCCCCAGCATTTT. Its protein product is CASNLGSNQPQHF.

This chain connects TRBV20-1 to TRBJ2-7; TRBD1 matches at 9 bases. From germline, CDR1 is DFQATT and CDR2 SNEGSKA (reference sequence). The trim removed 4 bases at V and 2 bases at J, leaving 3 bases unmatched. The CDR3 runs 13 residues. The CDR3 region is CSAKGQGTYEQYF. For the CDR3, the DNA is TGCAGTGCTAAGGGACAGGGAACCTACGAGCAGTACTTC.

This clonotype has just a few counts. The chain combines TRBV3-1 with TRBJ2-3, with D hard to call. Germline loops: CDR1 LGHDT, CDR2 YNNKEL (reference sequence). The CDR3 runs to 13 residues. Trimming removed 2 bases from V and 4 bases from J, with 7 bases in between. CDR3 amino acids: CASSQSGADTQYF. The DNA for the CDR3 is TGTGCCAGCAGCCAATCCGGAGCAGATACGCAGTATTTT.

This clonotype has a single count. This chain links TRBV7-2 with TRBJ2-1; 11 positions agree with TRBD2. The CDR3 spans 16 residues. The V gene's germline CDR1 is SGHTA and CDR2 FQGNSA. The J segment lost 4 bases and the V segment lost 5 bases, leaving 7 bases of the junction unmatched. As DNA, the CDR3 is TGTGCCAGCAGCACCTGGACTAGCGGGTCATACAATGAGCAGTTCTTC. Protein sequence: CASSTWTSGSYNEQFF.

CDR3 DNA: TGTGCCAGCAGTGAAAATGCCAGGGGCCACGGCCTCAAAAACATTCAGTACTTC. It is translated as CASSENARGHGLKNIQYF. The rearrangement links TRBV2 to TRBJ2-4; tentatively, D is TRBD1 (6 bases). Trimming removed 2 bases at V and 3 bases at J, with 20 bases between. Germline V lookup: CDR1 SNHLY, CDR2 FYNNEI. The CDR3 spans 18 residues.

V gene TRBV6-5 combines with J gene TRBJ1-1; tentatively, D is TRBD1 (5 bases). Germline V gene sequence: CDR1 MNHEY, CDR2 SVGAGI. Trimming shortened V by 0 bases and J by 0 bases, and 11 bases separated the two germline ends. The CDR3 is 16 residues long. The chain's CDR3 is CASSYSVGTMNTEAFF. The DNA for the CDR3 is TGTGCCAGCAGTTACTCGGTGGGGACCATGAACACTGAAGCTTTCTTT.

The rearrangement links TRBV29-1 to TRBJ2-3, with a possible D match to TRBD2 (6 bases). Germline V gene lookup returns CDR1 SQVTM and CDR2 ANQGSEA. V lost 6 bases and J lost 4, with 11 bases in between. The CDR3 covers 12 residues. CDR3 DNA sequence: TGCAGCGTATCGCGGGATGCAGATACGCAGTATTTT. It yields the protein CSVSRDADTQYF.